This TCR beta chain stems from a study of blood T cell repertoires in COVID-19. Turning to the study itself: From T cells, B-cell-depleted T cells, or PBMCs came the material, which was cDNA or gDNA.

This CDR3 is built from 14 residues. V shed 4 bases and J shed 6 bases, with 11 bases lying between them. Per germline, CDR1 SGHRS and CDR2 YFSETQ. Clinical history as reported by participants underpinned cohort assignment. Recovery among Cohort 3 donors was established by two negative PCRs, clearance, or symptom resolution. Under the authors' procedure: By means of reference gene primer amplification, nucleated cell counts were estimated. Clones were read by immunoSEQ multiplex PCR, and TCRdb kept only the in-frame ones, dropping some. V, J and clone size derive from that table, while D and trimming were established from the DNA sequence. Of roughly 180,000 clones detected, more than 70% appear once; the ten largest clones hold about 9.7%.

Sample: PBMCs or T cells enriched from blood (not recorded which). The chain joins TRBV5-1 to TRBJ1-6, with unresolved D. The clonotype was recovered from a woman aged 25 to 39 who had recovered from COVID-19. CDR3 sequence: CASSTESGNSPLHF. The CDR3 nucleotides read TGCGCCAGCAGCACCGAATCGGGTAATTCACCCCTCCACTTT.